The 26 T cell receptor beta chains below were found in one sample sequenced in a study of blood T cell repertoires in COVID-19. The protocol was immunoSEQ multiplex PCR, while the TCRdb copy is restricted to in-frame clones and leaves out a portion. In the table there are over 150,000 clones, around 87% of which are singletons. Sequences were obtained from PBMCs or T cells enriched from blood (not recorded which). Receptor source: a woman in her thirties who had recovered from COVID-19.

The chain employs TRBV30 and TRBJ2-2; possible D gene TRBD1, 5 bases. This CDR3 is 14 amino acids long. Germline assignment: CDR1 GTSNPN and CDR2 SVGIG (reference sequence). Trimming took off 1 base at V and 4 bases at J, with 10 bases between the two ends. Here the CDR3 DNA reads TGTGCCTGGAGTGCCGGACATGTCACCGGGGAGCTGTTTTTT. Protein sequence: CAWSAGHVTGELFF.

The chain combines TRBV10-3 with TRBJ2-2, with TRBD1 matching over 8 bases. V was clipped by 4 bases and J by 7 bases; unmatched bases: 11. Germline loops: CDR1 ENHRY, CDR2 SYGVKD. CDR3 length equals 16 residues. The CDR3 reads CAISASGQGEFGELFF. The CDR3 bases are TGTGCCATCAGTGCCTCAGGACAGGGCGAATTCGGGGAGCTGTTTTTT.

V and J are TRBV25-1 and TRBJ2-7, with D possibly matching TRBD1 (5 bases). There are 13 residues in the CDR3. CDR1 MGHDK and CDR2 SYGVNS come from the germline V gene. V shed 2 bases and J shed 3 bases, with 8 bases lying between them. The DNA for the CDR3 is TGTGCCAGCAGTGAAGACAGAATCTACGAGCAGTACTTC. Encoded protein: CASSEDRIYEQYF.

The rearrangement uses TRBV28 and TRBJ1-2; 10 bases line up with TRBD1. This CDR3 is 15 amino acids long. Germline loops: CDR1 MDHEN, CDR2 SYDVKM. V lost 5 bases, J lost 8 bases, and 11 bases stayed unmatched. The CDR3 region has the DNA TGTGCCAGCAGTGCGCCCGGGACAGGGGCTGACGGCTACACCTTC. Translation gives CASSAPGTGADGYTF.

The CDR3 DNA is TGTGCCAGCAGCGCTCAGACAGGGATTGGCACTGAAGCTTTCTTT. Its translation is CASSAQTGIGTEAFF. This chain uses TRBV7-2 with TRBJ1-1; 7 positions match TRBD1. The ends lost 5 bases at V and 4 bases at J; junction bases unmatched: 10. This CDR3 has 15 residues. Germline CDR1 and CDR2: SGHTA and FQGNSA. Full variable domain (missing parts from reference TRBV7-2 and TRBJ1-1): GAGVSQSPSNKVTEKGKDVELRCDPISGHTALYWYRQSLGQGLEFLIYFQGNSAPDKSGLPSDRFSAERTGGSVSTLTIQRTQQEDSAVYLCASSAQTGIGTEAFFGQGTRLTVV.

V and J are TRBV9 and TRBJ2-7; TRBD2 might be the D (6 bases). This CDR3 is 16 amino acids long. Germline CDR1 is SGDLS and CDR2 is YYNGEE. V shed 4 bases and J shed 2 bases, with 19 bases lying between them. CDR3 nucleotides: TGTGCCAGCAGCCCTAAAACCGGGACTTCCGCCTACGAGCAGTACTTC. Protein sequence: CASSPKTGTSAYEQYF.

This sequence joins TRBV11-2 and TRBJ2-2, with 13 bases fitting TRBD2. The CDR3 spans 15 residues. The V gene end was trimmed by 5 bases and the J gene end by 6 bases; junction bases not matched to a gene: 3. Per the germline V gene, CDR1 is SGHAT and CDR2 is FQNNGV. CDR3 in DNA: TGTGCCAGCAGCATACTAGCGGGAGGGCCCGGGGAGCTGTTTTTT. Its protein product is CASSILAGGPGELFF.

The chain's CDR3 is CASNTSPGEQFF. The CDR3 nucleotides read TGTGCCAGCAACACAAGCCCGGGTGAGCAGTTCTTC. V gene TRBV9 combines with J gene TRBJ2-1; D unresolved. Trimming cost V 6 bases and J 9 bases, with 13 bases left between them. CDR1 and CDR2 from the germline V gene are SGDLS and YYNGEE. CDR3 length: 12 residues.

V is TRBV5-1 and J is TRBJ2-7, with 8 bases matching TRBD1. The germline V gene has CDR1 SGHRS and CDR2 YFSETQ. The trim removed 3 bases at V and 0 bases at J, leaving 5 bases unmatched. The CDR3 is 15 amino acids. The CDR3 reads CASSWGTGLSYEQYF. The DNA of the CDR3 is TGCGCCAGCAGCTGGGGGACAGGTCTCTCCTACGAGCAGTACTTC.

CDR3 protein: CASSLNPGGLSYEQYF. The CDR3 DNA reads as TGTGCCAGTAGTTTAAATCCGGGGGGCCTCTCCTACGAGCAGTACTTC. V usage is TRBV19 and J usage is TRBJ2-7; possible D gene TRBD2, 7 bases. Trimming removed 5 bases at V and 0 bases at J, with 17 bases between. The V gene's germline CDR1 is LNHDA and CDR2 SQIVND (reference sequence). The CDR3 is 16 residues long.

This rearrangement joins TRBV6-2 or TRBV6-3 to TRBJ1-5; D not certain. The V end lost 2 bases, the J end lost 1 base, and 9 bases lay between the germline ends. The CDR3 length is 15 residues. CDR1 MNHEY and CDR2 SVGEGT come from the germline V gene. CDR3 loop: CASSYQTESNQPQHF. The CDR3 coding sequence is TGTGCCAGCAGTTACCAAACAGAGAGCAATCAGCCCCAGCATTTT.

V is TRBV5-6 and J is TRBJ1-2; possible D gene TRBD1, 5 bases. Between the trimmed V and J ends, which lost 3 bases and 13 bases, there was a span of 16 bases. The CDR3 extends over 12 amino acids. The V gene's germline CDR1 is SGHDT and CDR2 YYEEEE. The CDR3 is CASSSTGLDSTF. Here the CDR3 DNA reads TGTGCCAGCAGCTCTACAGGTTTAGATAGCACCTTC.

The chain couples TRBV11-2 to TRBJ2-3; the match to TRBD2 covers 8 bases. CDR1 and CDR2 (germline): SGHAT, FQNNGV. Losses at the gene ends were 2 bases for V and 4 bases for J; bases not matched to a gene: 8. The CDR3 is made up of 16 amino acids. CDR3 in DNA: TGTGCCAGCAGCTTAAACGGGGGGGCTAACGCAGATACGCAGTATTTT. Its translation: CASSLNGGANADTQYF.

V and J are TRBV4-3 and TRBJ1-2; TRBD1 matches at 11 bases. This CDR3 spans 17 amino acids. Looked up from germline, CDR1 is LGHNA and CDR2 is YSLEER. V was pared by 3 bases and J by 5 bases, with 11 bases of the junction left unmatched. The chain's CDR3 is CASSHLGTGGGVYGYTF. The CDR3 DNA reads TGCGCCAGCAGCCACCTCGGGACAGGGGGAGGAGTATATGGCTACACCTTC.

This sequence joins TRBV30 and TRBJ1-5; 7 bases match TRBD1. Germline V gene data show CDR1 as GTSNPN and CDR2 as SVGIG (reference sequence). V dropped 5 bases and J dropped 2; count of bases not matched to a gene: 3. This CDR3 spans 13 amino acids. Here the CDR3 reads CAWDTGGNQPQHF. Here the CDR3 DNA reads TGTGCCTGGGATACAGGGGGCAATCAGCCCCAGCATTTT.

This clone has a single count. The genes are TRBV10-3 and TRBJ1-3; D gene unclear. CDR3 length: 13 amino acids. Germline V gene lookup returns CDR1 ENHRY and CDR2 SYGVKD. V was shortened by 7 bases and J by 0 bases, with 7 bases between the two germline ends. The CDR3 DNA reads TGTGCCATCACAATCGGCTCTGGAAACACCATATATTTT. Translation gives CAITIGSGNTIYF.

CDR3 sequence reads: CASSLTGGDTGELFF. In nucleotides, the CDR3 is TGTGCCAGCAGCTTAACAGGGGGCGACACCGGGGAGCTGTTTTTT. V and J are TRBV5-4 and TRBJ2-2; 9 bases match TRBD1. The CDR3 runs to 15 residues. V lost 2 bases, J lost 3 bases, and 2 bases stayed unmatched. Germline values: CDR1 SGHNT, CDR2 YYREEE (reference sequence).

The V and J genes are TRBV9 and TRBJ1-2; maybe TRBD1 (6 bases). This CDR3 comprises 13 residues. V lost 7 bases and J lost 5, with 15 bases in between. Germline V gene lookup returns CDR1 SGDLS and CDR2 YYNGEE. The DNA for the CDR3 is TGTGCCAGCGAAAGGGGGGGAAGTTATGGCTACACCTTC. It specifies CASERGGSYGYTF.

J is TRBJ1-1 and V is TRBV5-6; D call uncertain. CDR3 length: 11 residues. The germline gives CDR1 SGHDT, CDR2 YYEEEE. V was shortened by 4 bases and J by 7 bases, with 8 bases between the two germline ends. The CDR3 spells CASSLQDEAFF. CDR3 coding DNA: TGTGCCAGCAGCCTCCAGGATGAAGCTTTCTTT.

This chain links TRBV27 with TRBJ2-3; 10 nucleotides line up with TRBD2. Looked up from germline, CDR1 is MNHEY and CDR2 is SMNVEV (reference sequence). The V and J ends lost 5 bases and 1 base, in that order; junction bases with no gene match: 6. CDR3 length: 16 residues. The CDR3 DNA follows: TGTGCCAGCAGTGCCCGGCTAGCGGGGGGCACAGATACGCAGTATTTT. This translates into CASSARLAGGTDTQYF.

This clone was seen only a few times. The CDR3 reads CASSPEPGGNQPQHF. The CDR3 bases are TGCGCCAGCAGCCCGGAGCCGGGAGGCAATCAGCCCCAGCATTTT. The chain is built from TRBV5-1 and TRBJ1-5, with D hard to call. The CDR3 contains 15 residues. Trimming took 4 bases from V and 2 from J, leaving 13 bases between them. Germline V gene sequence: CDR1 SGHRS, CDR2 YFSETQ.

The rearrangement links TRBV29-1 to TRBJ1-1; TRBD1 matches 7 bases. The length of the CDR3 is 14 residues. The trim removed 7 bases at V and 0 bases at J, leaving 8 bases unmatched. From germline, CDR1 is SQVTM and CDR2 ANQGSEA. CDR3 in DNA: TGCAGCGCGGGACAGCCAGAAATGAACACTGAAGCTTTCTTT. Translated: CSAGQPEMNTEAFF.

V and J are TRBV6-4 and TRBJ2-1; TRBD2 matches at 8 bases. The CDR3 consists of 16 residues. Germline V lookup: CDR1 MRHNA, CDR2 SNTAGT. V lost 0 bases to trimming and J lost 2 bases; unmatched junction nucleotides: 3. The CDR3 nucleotides are TGTGCCAGCAGTGACTCAGAGCGGGGGACCTACAATGAGCAGTTCTTC. It yields the protein CASSDSERGTYNEQFF.

The CDR3 DNA follows: TGTGCCAGCAGCTTACCGACAGGGTACACCGGGGAGCTGTTTTTT. Its protein is CASSLPTGYTGELFF. The chain recombines TRBV7-9 with TRBJ2-2; TRBD1 agrees at 7 bases. CDR1 is SEHNR, CDR2 FQNEAQ, per germline (reference sequence). The CDR3 runs to 15 residues. V lost 2 bases, J lost 3 bases, and 3 bases stayed unmatched.

This chain links TRBV11-3 with TRBJ1-1; 7 nucleotides match TRBD1. Looked up from germline, CDR1 is SGHNT and CDR2 is YENEEA. CDR3 length: 13 amino acids. Losses at the gene ends were 2 bases for V and 8 bases for J; bases not matched to a gene: 5. The CDR3, as DNA: TGTGCCAGCAGCTTAAGGAGGACAGGAGAAGCTTTCTTT. Protein product: CASSLRRTGEAFF.

The V gene is TRBV9, the J gene TRBJ1-5; TRBD1 aligns across 7 bases. The CDR3 totals 16 residues. With 3 bases clipped from V and 7 bases from J, the junction kept 13 bases outside the gene matches. Germline lookup yields CDR1 SGDLS and CDR2 YYNGEE. The CDR3: CASSASPTGVGQPQHF. The CDR3 DNA reads TGTGCCAGCAGCGCCAGCCCTACAGGGGTGGGGCAGCCCCAGCATTTT.